The present entry profiles one T cell receptor (beta chain) with its context. Antigen: not known. These data originate in a study of shared clonotypes between healthy human individuals. General observations from the study: When naive CD4 clonotypes were compared across four donors, approximately 5% were shared. Donor scarcity curtailed the genetic and exposure-history diversity represented herein.

CD45RO negativity and positive selection for CCR7 defined naive CD8 cells, a population that excluded terminally differentiated effector memory CD45RA+ cells. Running of the assay took place at deep level. Per the authors' pipeline: Without quality scores, immunoSEQ junctional reads could not be filtered like full-length reads. The method was immunoSEQ multiplex PCR; TCRdb's version includes in-frame clones alone and lacks a portion of them. V, J and clone size derive from that table, while D and trimming were established from the DNA sequence. The data hold millions of clones, with about 95% observed a single time. The V end lost 1 base, the J end lost 0 bases, and 13 bases lay between the germline ends. CDR3 length equals 18 residues. CDR1 is LGHNA and CDR2 is YSLEER in the germline V gene.

This receptor was identified in a man aged 18 to 29 in good health. Source material: naive CD8+ T cells sorted from blood. The chain employs TRBV4-3 and TRBJ2-6; TRBD1 might be the D (5 bases). In DNA form, the CDR3 reads TGCGCCAGCAGCCAAGCCAGGGTTAGCCCCTCTGGGGCCAACGTCCTGACTTTC. It specifies CASSQARVSPSGANVLTF.